Listed below are T cell receptor beta chains from one sample, sequenced in a study of blood T cell repertoires in COVID-19. Clones were sequenced by immunoSEQ multiplex PCR, and TCRdb holds only the in-frame ones, with some missing. The table records about 180,000 clones, about 90% of them present only once. Sequenced input: PBMCs or T cells enriched from blood (not recorded which). These TCRs come from a human donor with acute COVID-19. The donor label of this sample is uncertain. Both conserved end residues are part of each CDR3. A D gene is named only where the DNA matches it firmly. Size is stated for part of the rows, as once, few or many counts, or as a class when the clone is expanded.

cdr3_length	d_call	j_call	clone_size	v_call	cdr3_nt	cdr3_aa
18	-	TRBJ2-2	-	TRBV5-4	TGTGCCAGCAGCTTGGTTCCCACCATTGGTGGCAACACCGGGGAGCTGTTTTTT	CASSLVPTIGGNTGELFF
13	-	TRBJ2-5	once	TRBV10-3	TGTGCCATCAGTGAGTCGAGGCAAGAGACCCAGTACTTC	CAISESRQETQYF
12	-	TRBJ2-7	-	TRBV12-3/TRBV12-4	TGTGCCAGCAGTTATTACGGGACACAGCAGTACTTC	CASSYYGTQQYF
15	-	TRBJ1-3	-	TRBV10-3	TGTGCCATCAGGGGGCACCAGAGCTCTGGAAACACCATATATTTT	CAIRGHQSSGNTIYF
15	TRBD2	TRBJ2-5	-	TRBV19	TGTGCCAGTAGTATGGGAGCGGGGGGTATAAAGACCCAGTACTTC	CASSMGAGGIKTQYF
13	-	TRBJ2-1	-	TRBV6-5	TGTGCCAGCAGTTACAAGAGGGAGGATGAGCAGTTCTTC	CASSYKREDEQFF
16	TRBD1	TRBJ2-1	-	TRBV2	TGTGCCAGCATCCTATCAGGGACAGGGATTGTCAATGAGCAGTTCTTC	CASILSGTGIVNEQFF
14	TRBD1	TRBJ2-3	once	TRBV7-3	TGTGCCAGCAGCCCAACAGGGGGCCAAGATACGCAGTATTTT	CASSPTGGQDTQYF
14	TRBD1	TRBJ2-3	once	TRBV6-5	TGTGCCAGCAGACGGGGACAGGGCACAGATACGCAGTATTTT	CASRRGQGTDTQYF
15	-	TRBJ2-5	-	TRBV24-1	TGTGCCACCAGTGACAACATGTACGACCAAGAGACCCAGTACTTC	CATSDNMYDQETQYF
15	TRBD2	TRBJ2-3	once	TRBV11-2	TGTGCCAGCAGCTTAGGCGGGGGGGCGACAGATACGCAGTATTTT	CASSLGGGATDTQYF